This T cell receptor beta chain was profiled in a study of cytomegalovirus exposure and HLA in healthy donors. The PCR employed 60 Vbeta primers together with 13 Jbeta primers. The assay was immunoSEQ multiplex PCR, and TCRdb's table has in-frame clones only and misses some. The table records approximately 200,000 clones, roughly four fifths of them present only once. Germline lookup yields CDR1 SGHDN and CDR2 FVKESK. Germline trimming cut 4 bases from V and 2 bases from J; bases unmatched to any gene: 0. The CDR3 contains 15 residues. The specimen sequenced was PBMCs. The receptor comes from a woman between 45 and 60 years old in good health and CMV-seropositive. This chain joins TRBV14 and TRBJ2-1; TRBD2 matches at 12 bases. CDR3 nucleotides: TGTGCCAGCAGCCGACTAGCGGGGGCCTACAATGAGCAGTTCTTC. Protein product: CASSRLAGAYNEQFF.